The 13 T cell receptor beta chains below come from one sample, sequenced in a study of T cells in Graves' hyperthyroidism and ophthalmopathy. RNA transcripts were the template for amplifying TCR beta CDR3 regions. Carried out on the TCR CDR3, a first-round RT-PCR used the HTBI primer set. TCRdb re-derived calls from the multiplex PCR reads in MiXCR, one entry per CDR3 protein. The sample lists approximately 560,000 distinct CDR3 sequences, approximately 14% seen once, with around 7.8% in the top ten. The sample taken for sequencing was blood. These receptors were taken from a woman aged 25-40 years with Graves' hyperthyroidism.

This clonotype came up many times. V is TRBV10-3 and J is TRBJ1-2; 9 bases fit TRBD1. The V gene's germline CDR1 is ENHRY and CDR2 SYGVKD. This CDR3 comprises 15 residues. J was trimmed by 7 bases and V by 8 bases; bases with no gene match: 14. CDR3 protein: CAIADLGQGLSGYTF. The CDR3 coding sequence is TGTGCCATCGCCGATTTGGGACAGGGCCTGAGTGGCTACACCTTC.

Turning to this clonotype: Possible read error: a much larger clone is one base away. The genes are TRBV5-5 and TRBJ1-1; possible D gene TRBD1, 5 bases. The length of the CDR3 is 12 residues. Germline V gene sequence: CDR1 SGHKS, CDR2 YYEKEE (reference sequence). CDR3 DNA: TGTGCCAGCAACTTGGACATCACTGAAGCTTTCTTT. Its protein product is CASNLDITEAFF.

This clonotype turned up a few times. The J gene is TRBJ2-7, the V gene TRBV10-2; weak D call: TRBD2 (6 bases). The CDR3 is 13 residues long. Germline V gives CDR1 WSHSY, CDR2 SAAADI. Trimming stripped 4 bases from V and 1 base from J, with 8 bases between. CDR3 nucleotides: TGCGCCAGCAGTGTTGCGGGGTCCTACGAGCAGTACTTC. Protein sequence: CASSVAGSYEQYF.

This chain connects TRBV6-2 or TRBV6-3 to TRBJ2-2; D possibly corresponds to TRBD2 (5 bases). Germline-derived CDR1 and CDR2 are MNHEY and SVGEGT. This CDR3 comprises 15 residues. V shed 4 bases and J shed 5 bases, with 14 bases lying between them. As DNA, the CDR3 is TGTGCCAGCAGTTCTCTTAGCCCGGGGACCGGGGAGCTGTTTTTT. It specifies CASSSLSPGTGELFF.

The V and J genes are TRBV24-1 and TRBJ2-4, with a tentative D call TRBD1 (6 bases). The germline gives CDR1 KGHDR, CDR2 SFDVKD. V was shortened by 5 bases and J by 5 bases, with 9 bases between the two germline ends. The CDR3 consists of 13 residues. The CDR3 sequence: CATSGRGQNIQYF. The CDR3 region has the DNA TGTGCCACCAGTGGCAGGGGCCAAAACATTCAGTACTTC.

This clonotype has a count of ten or more. The chain employs TRBV13 and TRBJ2-1; D is uncertain. Germline V CDR1 and CDR2: PRHDT, FYEKMQ (reference sequence). CDR3 length: 15 amino acids. V was cut by 4 bases and J by 0 bases, with 10 bases left in between. CDR3 in DNA: TGTGCCAGCAGCTCCCGCGTGGGCTCCTACAATGAGCAGTTCTTC. This sequence encodes CASSSRVGSYNEQFF.

This clonotype was observed a few times. The chain employs TRBV27 and TRBJ1-5; D is undetermined. V was trimmed by 6 bases and J by 3 bases, leaving 15 bases between them. This CDR3 has 15 residues. Germline CDR1 MNHEY, CDR2 SMNVEV (reference sequence). This CDR3 reads CASSPGAANNQPQHF. CDR3 sequence (DNA): TGTGCCAGCAGCCCTGGCGCAGCGAACAATCAGCCCCAGCATTTT.

This clonotype showed up many times. The V and J genes are TRBV12-3 or TRBV12-4 and TRBJ2-1; 10 bases align to TRBD1. The CDR3 sequence is 16 residues long. V lost 5 bases to trimming and J lost 8 bases; unmatched junction nucleotides: 12. CDR3 residues: CASSVVPGQGIHEQFF. The CDR3 region has the DNA TGTGCCAGCAGTGTCGTACCGGGACAGGGGATCCATGAGCAGTTCTTC.

In its sample, this clonotype was seen many times. This chain uses TRBV29-1 with TRBJ2-5, with D perhaps TRBD1 or TRBD2 (6 bases each). Trimming left V 5 bases short and J 5 bases short, with 9 bases between. The CDR3 is 11 amino acids. CDR1 SQVTM and CDR2 ANQGSEA come from the germline V gene. The CDR3 loop reads CSVRGRETQYF. The CDR3 DNA sequence: TGCAGCGTTAGGGGGAGGGAGACCCAGTACTTC.

The sample holds many counts of this clonotype. The chain combines TRBV6-2 or TRBV6-3 with TRBJ2-1; 12 bases align to TRBD2. Germline V gene data show CDR1 as MNHEY and CDR2 as SVGEGT. The CDR3 contains 17 residues. Germline trimming cut 0 bases from V and 10 bases from J; bases unmatched to any gene: 10. Here the CDR3 reads CASSYSWASGRAGEQFF. CDR3 DNA: TGTGCCAGCAGTTACTCTTGGGCTAGCGGGAGGGCCGGAGAGCAGTTCTTC.

Here the CDR3 DNA reads TGCAGTGCTTCCTCCCCCGGAGGACTACCGCAGTATTTT. It translates to CSASSPGGLPQYF. V is TRBV20-1 and J is TRBJ2-3, with a possible D match to TRBD2 (6 bases). V was clipped by 5 bases and J by 10 bases, with 19 bases between them. Germline V gene lookup returns CDR1 DFQATT and CDR2 SNEGSKA (reference sequence). This CDR3 contains 13 residues.

This clonotype was seen a few times. The rearrangement links TRBV12-3 or TRBV12-4 to TRBJ2-2, with TRBD2 matching 7 bases. V trimming: 3 bases; J trimming: 1 base; junction bases outside the gene matches: 8. The CDR3 consists of 17 residues. In DNA, the CDR3 is TGTGCCAGCAGTTTCCGGCTAGCGGACCTGAACACCGGGGAGCTGTTTTTT. Translating it yields CASSFRLADLNTGELFF.

The V call is TRBV7-8, the J call TRBJ1-4, with D perhaps TRBD1 (6 bases). The CDR3 length is 18 residues. V gave up 0 bases and J gave up 4 bases, with 18 bases separating them. Germline V gene data show CDR1 as SGHVS and CDR2 as FQNEAQ. The CDR3 DNA reads as TGTGCCAGCAGCTTAGCCAGAGGGGGGGGCGCGAATAATGAAAAACTGTTTTTT. Protein: CASSLARGGGANNEKLFF.